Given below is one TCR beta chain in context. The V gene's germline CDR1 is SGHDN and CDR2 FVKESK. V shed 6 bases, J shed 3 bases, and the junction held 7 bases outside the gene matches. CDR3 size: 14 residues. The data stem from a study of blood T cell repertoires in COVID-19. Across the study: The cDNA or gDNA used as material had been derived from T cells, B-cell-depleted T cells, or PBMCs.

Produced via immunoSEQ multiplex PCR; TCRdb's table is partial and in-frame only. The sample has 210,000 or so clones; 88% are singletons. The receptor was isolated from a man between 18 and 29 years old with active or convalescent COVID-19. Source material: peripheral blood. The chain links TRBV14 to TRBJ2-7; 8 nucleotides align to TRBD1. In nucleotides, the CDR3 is TGTGCCAGCAGTCAATCAGGGGGCGGCTACGAGCAGTACTTC. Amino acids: CASSQSGGGYEQYF.